Sequencing of this TCR beta chain was carried out in a study of control samples from healthy donors and cancer patients. Assay used: immunoSEQ multiplex PCR; TCRdb lists only in-frame clones, some missing. The sample includes tens of thousands of clones, around 93% seen only once; the top ten take 22%. CDR1 and CDR2 (germline): SQVTM, ANQGSEA. V lost 6 bases and J lost 2; bases outside the gene matches: 10. There are 14 residues in the CDR3. This clone has only a few counts. The specimen sequenced was PBMCs. The sequence was obtained from a woman between 40 and 55 years old with head and neck cancer. The V gene is TRBV29-1, the J gene TRBJ2-7, with 7 bases fitting TRBD1. The CDR3 region has the DNA TGCAGCGTGGCAACAGGGGCGACCCCCTACGAGCAGTACTTC. Translated, it gives CSVATGATPYEQYF.